The 8 T cell receptor beta chains below all came from one sample that was sequenced in a study of blood T cells in healthy people across ages. With a J-beta primer mix and a sample-barcoded 5' primer, a second PCR ran about 7 to 12 cycles. TCRdb independently ran MiXCR on the 5' RACE reads; one entry per CDR3 protein. The table has about 1.4 million distinct CDR3 sequences, roughly 59% seen once. Sequenced sample: blood. All receptors derive from a man younger than 35 in good health.

The chain joins TRBV6-5 to TRBJ2-1; D is tentatively TRBD1 or TRBD2 (6 bases each). The CDR3 runs to 16 residues. V was shortened by 3 bases and J by 7 bases, with 19 bases between the two germline ends. Per germline, CDR1 MNHEY and CDR2 SVGAGI. CDR3 protein: CASSYFLGGEGNEQFF. The CDR3 DNA is TGTGCCAGCAGTTATTTCCTGGGGGGCGAGGGGAATGAGCAGTTCTTC.

This clonotype was found a few times. The chain links TRBV6-5 to TRBJ2-1; D remains unclear. V shed 6 bases and J shed 6 bases, with 12 bases lying between them. This CDR3 is built from 13 residues. CDR1 and CDR2 (germline): MNHEY, SVGAGI. The CDR3, as DNA: TGTGCCAGCAGCACCATAAGCATCAATGAGCAGTTCTTC. Encoded protein: CASSTISINEQFF.

The gene calls are TRBV28 and TRBJ1-1; maybe TRBD1 (6 bases). The CDR3 loop spans 15 amino acids. V lost 9 bases, J lost 6 bases, and 23 bases lay in between. The germline CDR1 and CDR2 sequences are MDHEN and SYDVKM. The DNA for the CDR3 is TGTGCCAGTGCTCCCCGACAGTCACAGGGTTCTGAAGCTTTCTTT. It codes for CASAPRQSQGSEAFF. Looking up the rest from reference TRBV28 and TRBJ1-1 gives the full variable domain: DVKVTQSSRYLVKRTGEKVFLECVQDMDHENMFWYRQDPGLGLRLIYFSYDVKMKEKGDIPEGYSVSREKKERFSLILESASTNQTSMYLCASAPRQSQGSEAFFGQGTRLTVV.

The rearrangement uses TRBV15 and TRBJ2-1; D is perhaps TRBD1 (6 bases). Per germline, CDR1 LNHNV and CDR2 YYDKDF (reference sequence). The CDR3 contains 15 residues. With 2 bases removed from V and 6 bases from J, the gap between germline ends came to 14 bases. The CDR3 sequence: CATSRNDEGGNEQFF. DNA for the CDR3: TGTGCCACCAGCAGAAACGATGAAGGGGGCAATGAGCAGTTCTTC.

This chain links TRBV29-1 with TRBJ1-1, with D tentatively TRBD1 (6 bases). Germline loops: CDR1 SQVTM, CDR2 ANQGSEA. The CDR3 sequence is 13 residues long. V shed 5 bases and J shed 7 bases, with 17 bases lying between them. The CDR3 DNA reads as TGCAGCGTTTGGGGGGCGCAGAGCCATGAAGCTTTCTTT. Residues: CSVWGAQSHEAFF. Variable domain in full (rest from reference TRBV29-1 and TRBJ1-1): SAVISQKPSRDICQRGTSLTIQCQVDSQVTMMFWYRQQPGQSLTLIATANQGSEATYESGFVIDKFPISRPNLTFSTLTVSNMSPEDSSIYLCSVWGAQSHEAFFGQGTRLTVV.

The chain has TRBV7-2 and TRBJ2-5; D not certain. The V gene lost 1 base and the J gene lost 3 bases, with 9 bases spanning the gap. This CDR3 is 14 amino acids long. CDR1 and CDR2 from the germline V gene are SGHTA and FQGNSA. CDR3 in DNA: TGTGCCAGCAGCTTAGGGAAACAGAAAGAGACCCAGTACTTC. Translating it yields CASSLGKQKETQYF.

The chain recombines TRBV7-9 with TRBJ2-3; the match to TRBD2 covers 8 bases. The CDR3 has 17 amino acids. Trimming took 3 bases from V and 2 from J; bases not matched to a gene: 10. CDR1 and CDR2 from the germline V gene are SEHNR and FQNEAQ (reference sequence). The CDR3 here is CASSLTSREGYTDTQYF. The DNA for the CDR3 is TGTGCCAGCAGCTTGACGTCCCGGGAGGGTTACACAGATACGCAGTATTTT.

J is TRBJ2-3 and V is TRBV20-1; TRBD2 aligns across 7 bases. The CDR3 consists of 16 residues. In germline, CDR1 is DFQATT, CDR2 SNEGSKA (reference sequence). Unmatched junction bases numbered 17, after V lost 5 bases and J lost 6 bases. CDR3 DNA: TGCAGTGCTCTAGACTCTAGCGGAATGATCACGGATACGCAGTATTTT. It yields the protein CSALDSSGMITDTQYF.